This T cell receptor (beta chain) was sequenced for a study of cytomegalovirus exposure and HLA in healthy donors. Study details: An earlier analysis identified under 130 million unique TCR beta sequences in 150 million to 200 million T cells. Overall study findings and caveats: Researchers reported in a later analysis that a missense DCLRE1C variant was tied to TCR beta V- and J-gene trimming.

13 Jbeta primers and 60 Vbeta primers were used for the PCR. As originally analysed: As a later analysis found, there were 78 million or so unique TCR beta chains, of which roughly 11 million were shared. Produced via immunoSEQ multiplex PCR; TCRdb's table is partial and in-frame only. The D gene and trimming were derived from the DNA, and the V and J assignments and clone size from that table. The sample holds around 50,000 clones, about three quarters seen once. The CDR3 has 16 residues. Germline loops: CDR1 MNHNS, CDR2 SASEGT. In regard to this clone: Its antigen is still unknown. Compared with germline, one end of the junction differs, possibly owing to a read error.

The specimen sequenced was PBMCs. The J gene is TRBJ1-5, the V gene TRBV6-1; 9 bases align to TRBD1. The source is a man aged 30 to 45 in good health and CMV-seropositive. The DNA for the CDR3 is TGTGCCAGCAGTGAAAAGGGGACAGGGTTTAATCAGCCCCAGAATTTT. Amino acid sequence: CASSEKGTGFNQPQNF.